This TCR beta chain derives from a study of blood T cells in healthy people across ages. Isolated PBMCs totaled at least 7 million in each sample. The CDR3 is made up of 15 amino acids. V gave up 2 bases and J gave up 3 bases, with 11 bases separating them. Germline CDR1 and CDR2: SGHNT and YYREEE (reference sequence). The second PCR ran roughly 7 to 12 cycles with a sample-barcoded 5' primer and J-beta primers. TCRdb redid the calling of the 5' RACE reads with MiXCR, one entry per CDR3 protein. The sample includes hundreds of thousands of distinct CDR3 sequences, 45% to 70% of them seen just once. This TCR came from a man between 35 and 55 years old in good health. The sequencing sample was made of blood. This chain joins TRBV5-4 and TRBJ2-2; no clear D. The CDR3 region is CASSFRQVHTGELFF. The CDR3, as DNA: TGTGCCAGCAGCTTTAGGCAGGTCCACACCGGGGAGCTGTTTTTT.